The 32 T cell receptor beta chains given below trace back to one sample, sequenced in a study of long-term antiretroviral therapy in people with HIV. Assay version v3.0 of immunoSEQ was used, and it was run at survey level. Sequencing was performed with immunoSEQ multiplex PCR; in TCRdb, only in-frame clones are kept and a portion is missing. The table lists some 25,000 clones, 70% to 90% of them singletons. The specimen comprised unsorted PBMCs, sampled 1.2 years after starting antiretroviral therapy. These receptors were taken from a man aged 45-65 years with HIV.

This clone came up once. V gene TRBV7-8 combines with J gene TRBJ2-6; D is possibly TRBD1 or TRBD2 (5 bases each). In germline, CDR1 is SGHVS, CDR2 FQNEAQ. The CDR3 is 17 residues long. V lost 5 bases and J lost 2, with 16 bases in between. The CDR3 DNA is TGTGCCAGCAGCCTCCAAAGAAGGGGAGCTGGGGCCAACGTCCTGACTTTC. Protein sequence: CASSLQRRGAGANVLTF.

This clone has more than one count but fewer than ten. This chain connects TRBV11-2 to TRBJ2-7, with D possibly TRBD1 on 5 matching bases. V was pared by 0 bases and J by 5 bases, with 11 bases between. Germline V gives CDR1 SGHAT, CDR2 FQNNGV. This CDR3 has 14 residues. The CDR3 DNA follows: TGTGCCAGCAGCTTAGATCAGGGAATCGACGAGCAGTACTTC. Translating it yields CASSLDQGIDEQYF.

The CDR3 DNA follows: TGTGCCTGGAGTTCTGGCCTCTCTGGGGCCAACGTCCTGACTTTC. This sequence encodes CAWSSGLSGANVLTF. The rearrangement joins TRBV30 to TRBJ2-6, with no clear D. Trimming removed 2 bases at V and 0 bases at J, with 8 bases between. Germline V gives CDR1 GTSNPN, CDR2 SVGIG (reference sequence). This CDR3 spans 15 amino acids.

The chain recombines TRBV27 with TRBJ1-4; TRBD1 is a possible D gene (5 bases). V lost 8 bases, J lost 8 bases, and 15 bases lay in between. CDR1 is MNHEY and CDR2 is SMNVEV in the germline V gene (reference sequence). This CDR3 spans 13 amino acids. The CDR3 loop reads CASAGREGEKLFF. The CDR3 DNA reads TGTGCCAGCGCAGGCAGGGAGGGGGAAAAACTGTTTTTT.

The chain has TRBV10-3 and TRBJ2-6; TRBD1 matches 10 bases. The CDR3 contains 18 residues. Germline V CDR1 and CDR2: ENHRY, SYGVKD. Losses at the gene ends were 3 bases for V and 2 bases for J; bases not matched to a gene: 7. CDR3 DNA: TGTGCCATCAGTGACCTTGGGACAGGGGACACTGGGGCCAACGTCCTGACTTTC. The encoded protein is CAISDLGTGDTGANVLTF.

V gene TRBV10-3 combines with J gene TRBJ1-2; D is unresolved. The CDR3 spans 15 residues. Germline V gene lookup returns CDR1 ENHRY and CDR2 SYGVKD. V dropped 4 bases and J dropped 2 bases, with 14 bases sitting between them. CDR3 coding DNA: TGTGCCATCAGTGCATTGGCGGGAAGAAACTATGGCTACACCTTC. It codes for CAISALAGRNYGYTF.

V gene TRBV7-6 combines with J gene TRBJ2-7; 7 nucleotides align to TRBD2. V lost 5 bases to trimming and J lost 0 bases; unmatched junction nucleotides: 16. The CDR3 spans 18 residues. CDR1 is SGHVS and CDR2 is FNYEAQ in the germline V gene. The CDR3 loop is CASSPGTGERGSSYEQYF. The CDR3 region has the DNA TGTGCCAGCAGCCCGGGCACCGGTGAGCGGGGCAGCTCCTACGAGCAGTACTTC.

The J gene is TRBJ2-7, the V gene TRBV28; 10 positions agree with TRBD1. The junction had 7 bases not matched to a gene; V was cut back by 0 bases and J by 5 bases. Germline CDR1 reads MDHEN; CDR2 reads SYDVKM. The CDR3 has 16 residues. The CDR3 sequence is CASSLWGDRGGNEQYF. CDR3 coding DNA: TGTGCCAGCAGTTTATGGGGGGACAGGGGAGGCAACGAGCAGTACTTC.

J is TRBJ2-7 and V is TRBV27, with TRBD1 matching 8 bases. V shed 5 bases, J shed 5 bases, and the junction held 8 bases outside the gene matches. Per the germline V gene, CDR1 is MNHEY and CDR2 is SMNVEV (reference sequence). The CDR3 sequence is 14 residues long. The DNA of the CDR3 is TGTGCCAGCAGTACGGACAGGGAGAAACACGAGCAGTACTTC. Residues: CASSTDREKHEQYF.

The rearrangement joins TRBV7-2 to TRBJ2-7; D gene uncertain. Trimming stripped 5 bases from V and 0 bases from J, with 14 bases between. The CDR3 is 15 residues long. Germline values: CDR1 SGHTA, CDR2 FQGNSA. In nucleotides, the CDR3 is TGTGCCAGCAGCGCGACCCAGGCGAGCTCCTACGAGCAGTACTTC. Protein product: CASSATQASSYEQYF.

The V and J genes are TRBV5-4 and TRBJ2-3, with no clear D. Germline V gives CDR1 SGHNT, CDR2 YYREEE (reference sequence). The CDR3 loop spans 12 amino acids. With 4 bases removed from V and 3 bases from J, the gap between germline ends came to 6 bases. CDR3 residues: CASSQITDTQYF. The CDR3 coding sequence is TGTGCCAGCAGCCAGATAACAGATACGCAGTATTTT.

This chain uses TRBV10-3 with TRBJ1-2; 8 nucleotides align to TRBD1. Losses at the gene ends were 3 bases for V and 4 bases for J; bases not matched to a gene: 4. Per the germline V gene, CDR1 is ENHRY and CDR2 is SYGVKD. The CDR3 runs to 14 residues. This CDR3 reads CAISERTGSYGYTF. In DNA form, the CDR3 reads TGTGCCATCAGTGAACGGACAGGGAGCTATGGCTACACCTTC.

V and J are TRBV2 and TRBJ2-7; TRBD1 might be the D (5 bases). V lost 3 bases to trimming and J lost 2 bases, with 20 bases between them. CDR3 size: 17 residues. Germline loops: CDR1 SNHLY, CDR2 FYNNEI. CDR3 DNA sequence: TGTGCCAGCAGTGATCCCAGGGTAGGCCAGGGTCCCTACGAGCAGTACTTC. As protein: CASSDPRVGQGPYEQYF.

The rearrangement links TRBV7-3 to TRBJ2-3; 13 nucleotides agree with TRBD2. The CDR3 is 15 residues long. CDR1 and CDR2 from the germline V gene are SGHTA and FQGTGA. The V and J ends lost 5 bases and 6 bases, in that order; junction bases with no gene match: 5. The CDR3 here is CASSQTSGGRDTQYF. CDR3 sequence (DNA): TGTGCCAGCAGCCAGACTAGCGGGGGGAGGGATACGCAGTATTTT.

The genes are TRBV5-1 and TRBJ2-7, with D uncertain. There are 15 residues in the CDR3. Germline V gene lookup returns CDR1 SGHRS and CDR2 YFSETQ. V was pared by 4 bases and J by 3 bases, with 17 bases between. This CDR3 is CASSGNGRAYYEQYF. As DNA, the CDR3 is TGCGCCAGCAGCGGGAATGGTCGGGCGTACTACGAGCAGTACTTC.

This sequence joins TRBV7-2 and TRBJ2-3, with a possible D match to TRBD2 (6 bases). The V gene lost 4 bases and the J gene lost 2 bases, with 16 bases spanning the gap. From germline, CDR1 is SGHTA and CDR2 FQGNSA. This CDR3 spans 16 amino acids. The CDR3 DNA follows: TGTGCCAGCAGCTCCCAACCCGGGACTGCCACAGATACGCAGTATTTT. It translates to CASSSQPGTATDTQYF.

The chain joins TRBV29-1 to TRBJ1-2; TRBD1 is a possible D gene (6 bases). CDR3 length: 12 amino acids. Deletions cut 6 bases from V and 4 bases from J, with 12 bases between. Per germline, CDR1 SQVTM and CDR2 ANQGSEA. The CDR3 loop reads CSVGRGTYGYTF. The CDR3 nucleotides read TGCAGCGTGGGCAGGGGAACCTATGGCTACACCTTC.

The J gene is TRBJ1-5, the V gene TRBV10-1; the match to TRBD1 covers 8 bases. In germline, CDR1 is WNHNN, CDR2 SYGVQD (reference sequence). J gave up 4 bases and V 11 bases, and 10 bases lay outside the gene matches. The CDR3 totals 14 residues. DNA of the CDR3: TGCGCCCCCGCGAGGACAGGGCTTAATCAGCCCCAGCATTTT. It translates to CAPARTGLNQPQHF.

This clone was counted a few times. V is TRBV10-3 and J is TRBJ2-3; D is unresolved. The ends were cut back, 5 bases at V and 2 bases at J, with 17 bases in the middle. The length of the CDR3 is 16 residues. CDR1 is ENHRY, CDR2 SYGVKD, per germline. The CDR3 spells CAISITRGLYTDTQYF. For the CDR3, the DNA is TGTGCCATCAGTATTACCCGTGGCCTGTACACAGATACGCAGTATTTT.

The V call is TRBV30, the J call TRBJ1-4; D unclear. CDR3 size: 14 residues. V lost 3 bases and J 3 bases, leaving 11 bases between the germline ends. Germline CDR1 reads GTSNPN; CDR2 reads SVGIG (reference sequence). CDR3 coding DNA: TGTGCCTGGAGGAGGAACGGGCCTAATGAAAAACTGTTTTTT. It specifies CAWRRNGPNEKLFF.

This chain uses TRBV5-1 with TRBJ2-3; the match to TRBD2 covers 7 bases. The CDR3 contains 18 residues. Trimming removed 3 bases from V and 4 bases from J; junction bases left unmatched: 17. Germline-derived CDR1 and CDR2 are SGHRS and YFSETQ. This chain's CDR3 is CASSWSPGGRGGPDTQYF. The CDR3 DNA reads TGCGCCAGCAGCTGGTCACCCGGAGGGAGGGGTGGGCCAGATACGCAGTATTTT.

The chain is built from TRBV9 and TRBJ1-6; D unclear. Looked up from germline, CDR1 is SGDLS and CDR2 is YYNGEE. V lost 3 bases to trimming and J lost 6 bases, with 13 bases between them. The CDR3 runs 15 residues. Here the CDR3 reads CASSARSGANSPLHF. CDR3 in DNA: TGTGCCAGCAGCGCTCGGAGCGGTGCTAATTCACCCCTCCACTTT.

The chain has TRBV7-9 and TRBJ2-3; the D is unclear. Trimming left V 6 bases short and J 6 bases short, with 10 bases between. The CDR3 loop spans 12 amino acids. Per germline, CDR1 SEHNR and CDR2 FQNEAQ (reference sequence). The CDR3 DNA reads TGTGCCAGCAGTTGGGTGTCCGATACGCAGTATTTT. Protein sequence: CASSWVSDTQYF.

The sample holds one count of this clone. The chain carries TRBV2 and TRBJ2-7, with unresolved D. Germline loops: CDR1 SNHLY, CDR2 FYNNEI. The CDR3 is 14 residues long. V lost 7 bases and J 2 bases, leaving 15 bases between the germline ends. The CDR3 nucleotides are TGTGCCAGCACTCCCGACCGTGACGCCTACGAGCAGTACTTC. Protein: CASTPDRDAYEQYF.

The CDR3 region is CASSYGLNYGYTF. The CDR3 DNA follows: TGTGCCAGCAGTTATGGACTTAACTATGGCTACACCTTC. The chain uses TRBV28 and TRBJ1-2; D not certain. This CDR3 is 13 amino acids long. Germline V CDR1 and CDR2: MDHEN, SYDVKM. Trimming removed 4 bases at V and 1 base at J, with 7 bases between.

This chain connects TRBV7-9 to TRBJ2-7; D unclear. Germline V gene sequence: CDR1 SEHNR, CDR2 FQNEAQ (reference sequence). This CDR3 is 12 amino acids long. Trimming removed 11 bases from V and 0 bases from J, with 11 bases in between. Here the CDR3 DNA reads TGTGCCTCGGGTCTCAGCTCCTACGAGCAGTACTTC. Residues: CASGLSSYEQYF. The full variable domain, its missing parts supplied by reference TRBV7-9 and TRBJ2-7, is DTGVSQNPRHKITKRGQNVTFRCDPISEHNRLYWYRQTLGQGPEFLTYFQNEAQLEKSRLLSDRFSAERPKGSFSTLEIQRTEQGDSAMYLCASGLSSYEQYFGPGTRLTVT.

This clone was detected a few times. J is TRBJ1-6 and V is TRBV7-9, with D possibly matching TRBD1 (5 bases). Trimming took 1 base from V and 12 from J, leaving 7 bases between them. The CDR3 spans 12 residues. CDR1 and CDR2 (germline): SEHNR, FQNEAQ (reference sequence). The CDR3 bases are TGTGCCAGCAGCTTAGGGGGGGAACCCCTCCACTTT. Translating it yields CASSLGGEPLHF.

This chain joins TRBV5-4 and TRBJ1-2, with 7 bases aligning to TRBD1. Germline CDR1 reads SGHNT; CDR2 reads YYREEE (reference sequence). This CDR3 region has 14 residues. The trim removed 2 bases at V and 5 bases at J, leaving 6 bases unmatched. CDR3 region: CASSFGQAQYGYTF. Here the CDR3 DNA reads TGTGCCAGCAGCTTCGGACAGGCTCAGTATGGCTACACCTTC.

The J gene is TRBJ2-2, the V gene TRBV27, with D perhaps matching TRBD1 (5 bases). Germline V lookup: CDR1 MNHEY, CDR2 SMNVEV (reference sequence). V was trimmed by 5 bases and J by 5 bases, leaving 12 bases between them. The CDR3 runs 14 residues. CDR3 sequence: CASSPTPGTGELFF. DNA of the CDR3: TGTGCCAGCAGTCCTACTCCAGGGACCGGGGAGCTGTTTTTT.

This clone was seen a few times. The V gene is TRBV7-2, the J gene TRBJ2-4; D tentatively reads TRBD1 or TRBD2 (6 bases each). Trimming removed 1 base from V and 2 bases from J, with 9 bases in between. The CDR3 is 15 amino acids. Germline V gene sequence: CDR1 SGHTA, CDR2 FQGNSA. CDR3 bases: TGTGCCAGCAGCTTAGGGGGGGCTACCAAAAACATTCAGTACTTC. Its translation: CASSLGGATKNIQYF.

The rearrangement links TRBV7-8 to TRBJ2-3, with D perhaps TRBD1 or TRBD2 (6 bases each). The V gene lost 6 bases and the J gene lost 2 bases, with 18 bases spanning the gap. The CDR3 spans 16 residues. Germline CDR1 reads SGHVS; CDR2 reads FQNEAQ. CDR3 DNA: TGTGCCAGCAGACCGAGATGGGGGGCTTCCACAGATACGCAGTATTTT. Residues: CASRPRWGASTDTQYF.

V and J are TRBV11-1 and TRBJ2-3, with D possibly TRBD1 on 7 matching bases. In germline, CDR1 is SGHAT, CDR2 FQDESV (reference sequence). The CDR3 consists of 17 residues. The V gene lost 2 bases and the J gene lost 2 bases, with 17 bases spanning the gap. CDR3 protein: CASSLFPTGEVTDTQYF. CDR3 nucleotides: TGTGCCAGCAGCTTATTCCCTACAGGGGAGGTCACAGATACGCAGTATTTT.